Following are 18 T cell receptor beta chains from one sample sequenced in a study of blood T cell repertoires in COVID-19 (dated by TCRdb to 2020 to 2021). The protocol used for the library was the immunoSEQ multiplex PCR assay. The table comes from immuneACCESS by way of TCRdb, which keeps in-frame sequences with V and J called. Part of the clones is missing from these tables; in studies checked, under half for an unresolved V gene and the rest for unknown reasons. The sample table records about 100,000 clones; 70% to 90% of these occur just once. Around 2% of the sample goes to the ten largest clones. Sequencing was performed on peripheral blood. Every receptor here comes from a man aged 45 to 65 with active COVID-19.

This chain uses TRBV6-2 or TRBV6-3 with TRBJ2-7; 7 bases fit TRBD1. The CDR3 loop spans 16 amino acids. V lost 2 bases to trimming and J lost 7 bases; unmatched junction nucleotides: 14. CDR1 is MNHEY, CDR2 SVGEGT, per germline. The CDR3: CASSYRGTGTVGEQYF. CDR3 nucleotides: TGTGCCAGCAGTTACCGAGGTACCGGGACAGTGGGAGAGCAGTACTTC.

This chain uses TRBV30 with TRBJ2-3; tentative D call: TRBD1 (6 bases). The germline gives CDR1 GTSNPN, CDR2 SVGIG (reference sequence). Trimming left V 5 bases short and J 13 bases short, with 16 bases between. The CDR3 totals 11 residues. The CDR3 DNA sequence: TGTGCCTGGGCAGGGGCAGGGAAGAAGTATTTT. Its protein is CAWAGAGKKYF.

The V and J genes are TRBV5-4 and TRBJ1-2; 7 bases are a match to TRBD1. CDR1 and CDR2 (germline): SGHNT, YYREEE (reference sequence). V was clipped by 1 base and J by 0 bases; unmatched bases: 9. The length of the CDR3 is 17 residues. The CDR3 DNA sequence: TGTGCCAGCAGCTTGCCCGTAAAAACAGGGGCTAACTATGGCTACACCTTC. This codes for CASSLPVKTGANYGYTF.

DNA for the CDR3: TGTGCCAGCAGTCCTACCCAAGCAACTAATGAAAAACTGTTTTTT. Its translation: CASSPTQATNEKLFF. V and J are TRBV27 and TRBJ1-4; no clear D. The CDR3 contains 15 residues. The germline gives CDR1 MNHEY, CDR2 SMNVEV (reference sequence). Trimming shortened V by 5 bases and J by 0 bases, and 10 bases separated the two germline ends.

The chain carries TRBV30 and TRBJ1-6, with 7 bases aligning to TRBD1. In germline, CDR1 is GTSNPN, CDR2 SVGIG (reference sequence). The CDR3 totals 12 residues. V was pared by 5 bases and J by 5 bases, with 0 bases of the junction left unmatched. This chain's CDR3 is CAWGTDNSPLHF. DNA for the CDR3: TGTGCCTGGGGGACAGATAATTCACCCCTCCACTTT.

In DNA, the CDR3 is TGTGCCAGCATGTTAGCAGGACAGGGCCTGGTCGAGCAGTACTTC. This sequence encodes CASMLAGQGLVEQYF. V is TRBV6-5 and J is TRBJ2-7, with 8 bases identical to TRBD1. Germline lookup yields CDR1 MNHEY and CDR2 SVGAGI. There are 15 residues in the CDR3. The V and J ends lost 7 bases and 6 bases, in that order; junction bases with no gene match: 14.

V usage is TRBV12-5 and J usage is TRBJ2-2, with D perhaps TRBD2 (5 bases). Trimming stripped 2 bases from V and 4 bases from J, with 17 bases between. Germline CDR1 is LGHNT and CDR2 is FRNRAP. This CDR3 is built from 17 residues. CDR3: CASGLSRGSPGTGELFF. CDR3 nucleotides: TGTGCTAGTGGTTTGTCTCGGGGTTCTCCCGGCACCGGGGAGCTGTTTTTT.

V is TRBV15 and J is TRBJ2-1; a possible D gene is TRBD2 (6 bases). Trimming left V 3 bases short and J 2 bases short, with 17 bases between. CDR1 is LNHNV and CDR2 is YYDKDF in the germline V gene (reference sequence). The CDR3 length is 17 residues. This CDR3 is CATSSPRAGYAYNEQFF. The DNA for the CDR3 is TGTGCCACCAGCAGTCCTAGGGCGGGGTACGCCTACAATGAGCAGTTCTTC.

V gene TRBV5-5 combines with J gene TRBJ2-1; D is perhaps TRBD1 (6 bases). The V and J ends lost 5 bases and 4 bases respectively, with 16 bases between them. The V gene's germline CDR1 is SGHKS and CDR2 YYEKEE (reference sequence). This CDR3 has 15 residues. CDR3 coding DNA: TGTGCCAGCAGTTTCGGGCAGGGGCAGTACAATGAGCAGTTCTTC. This gives the protein CASSFGQGQYNEQFF.

This clone was recorded only once. This chain uses TRBV6-2 or TRBV6-3 with TRBJ1-5; maybe TRBD1 (6 bases). This CDR3 is built from 16 residues. Germline V gene data show CDR1 as MNHEY and CDR2 as SVGEGT. V lost 0 bases, J lost 0 bases, and 9 bases lay in between. The CDR3 spells CASSYSTGNSNQPQHF. The CDR3 region has the DNA TGTGCCAGCAGTTACTCGACAGGAAATAGCAATCAGCCCCAGCATTTT.

V and J are TRBV27 and TRBJ1-2; 7 nucleotides align to TRBD1. The CDR3 is made up of 15 amino acids. Trimming took 4 bases from V and 4 from J; bases not matched to a gene: 9. Germline values: CDR1 MNHEY, CDR2 SMNVEV (reference sequence). The CDR3 coding sequence is TGTGCCAGCAGTTCCTTGGACAGGAAATTCTATGGCTACACCTTC. Its translation: CASSSLDRKFYGYTF.

Only one count was recorded for this clone. The gene calls are TRBV5-1 and TRBJ1-5, with 10 bases aligning to TRBD1. With 0 bases clipped from V and 5 bases from J, the junction kept 2 bases outside the gene matches. Per germline, CDR1 SGHRS and CDR2 YFSETQ. The length of the CDR3 is 15 residues. The CDR3 bases are TGCGCCAGCAGCTTGGGGACAGGGGGTTATCAGCCCCAGCATTTT. This gives the protein CASSLGTGGYQPQHF. The full variable domain, completed using reference TRBV5-1 and TRBJ1-5, is KAGVTQTPRYLIKTRGQQVTLSCSPISGHRSVSWYQQTPGQGLQFLFEYFSETQRNKGNFPGRFSGRQFSNSRSEMNVSTLELGDSALYLCASSLGTGGYQPQHFGDGTRLSIL.

The chain couples TRBV7-6 to TRBJ2-2, with D perhaps TRBD1 (5 bases). CDR1 and CDR2 (germline): SGHVS, FNYEAQ. Trimming left V 4 bases short and J 7 bases short, with 13 bases between. The CDR3 runs 14 residues. CDR3 DNA sequence: TGTGCCAGCAGCTCGGACATTCTGGGCGGGGAGCTGTTTTTT. Protein: CASSSDILGGELFF.

This clone was seen just once. V gene TRBV5-1 combines with J gene TRBJ2-3; D is ambiguous. V was trimmed by 3 bases and J by 2 bases, leaving 4 bases between them. This CDR3 is 12 amino acids long. The germline V gene has CDR1 SGHRS and CDR2 YFSETQ. The CDR3 nucleotides are TGCGCCAGCAGCTCACACACAGATACGCAGTATTTT. This gives the protein CASSSHTDTQYF.

The chain carries TRBV13 and TRBJ2-7, with 7 nucleotides matching TRBD1. Trimming took 4 bases from V and 4 from J; bases not matched to a gene: 13. The CDR3 runs 16 residues. The V gene's germline CDR1 is PRHDT and CDR2 FYEKMQ (reference sequence). In DNA, the CDR3 is TGTGCCAGCAGCTCAATTAAGAGGGGGCTCCTATACGAGCAGTACTTC. Translated: CASSSIKRGLLYEQYF. The variable domain in full, with the rest retrieved from reference TRBV13 and TRBJ2-7, is AAGVIQSPRHLIKEKRETATLKCYPIPRHDTVYWYQQGPGQDPQFLISFYEKMQSDKGSIPDRFSAQQFSDYHSELNMSSLELGDSALYFCASSSIKRGLLYEQYFGPGTRLTVT.

The CDR3 DNA follows: TGTGCCAGCAGCGCCCGGCGGGGGGGCCAAGAGACCCAGTACTTC. Translated: CASSARRGGQETQYF. The V and J genes are TRBV2 and TRBJ2-5, with 9 bases that match TRBD2. CDR3 length equals 15 residues. After removal of 6 bases from V and 1 base from J, the junction contained 6 bases not matched to a gene. Germline-derived CDR1 and CDR2 are SNHLY and FYNNEI.

The chain couples TRBV3-1 (or the pseudogene TRBV3-2) to TRBJ2-3; 9 bases map to TRBD1. The CDR3 extends over 15 amino acids. The trim removed 4 bases at V and 2 bases at J, leaving 4 bases unmatched. Germline CDR1 is LGHDT and CDR2 is YNNKEL (reference sequence). This CDR3 is CASSPGQGFTDTQYF. CDR3 in DNA: TGTGCCAGCAGCCCAGGACAGGGGTTCACAGATACGCAGTATTTT.

This chain connects TRBV3-1 (or the pseudogene TRBV3-2) to TRBJ2-3; D not certain. This CDR3 spans 14 amino acids. Per germline, CDR1 LGHDT and CDR2 YNNKEL (reference sequence). The V end was cut by 6 bases, the J end by 6 bases, with 16 bases between. CDR3 sequence reads: CASSSGFVSDTQYF. DNA for the CDR3: TGTGCCAGCAGTTCAGGCTTTGTATCCGATACGCAGTATTTT.